This TCR beta chain is drawn from a study of T cell responses to AZD1222 COVID-19 vaccine. The study's findings and limits: Samples come after the peak T cell response, not at day 14. An increase in Spike-specific TCR breadth and depth was observed after two AZD1222 doses. Clonal diversity may have been underestimated, and the donors were mostly white British, with more females than males.

Profiled with immunoSEQ multiplex PCR; TCRdb holds only in-frame clones, not every one. The sample has roughly 120,000 clones, around nine tenths seen once. The germline V and J ends were trimmed by 0 bases and 4 bases, with 14 bases remaining between them. Germline V gene lookup returns CDR1 SGHRS and CDR2 YFSETQ. CDR3 size: 17 residues. As concerns this clone: What it recognizes is unknown.

The sample consisted of peripheral blood, taken 28 days after the second AZD1222 dose. The J gene is TRBJ1-6, the V gene TRBV5-1; TRBD1 might be the D (5 bases). This sequence originates from an adult who received the AZD1222 COVID-19 vaccine. CDR3 protein: CASSLVGGRNYNSPLHF. The CDR3 DNA is TGCGCCAGCAGCTTGGTCGGGGGGAGGAATTATAATTCACCCCTCCACTTT.